In this sample, the clone carrying this TCR beta chain turned up a few times. This entry is derived from a study of beta chain features in type 1 diabetes. TCRB transcripts that were expressed got sequenced, as all of the isolated RNA had been reverse transcribed. Data came from immunoSEQ multiplex PCR; TCRdb stores just in-frame clones and leaves some out. The table lists about 140,000 clones, 9.7% of them singletons. The sequence derives from a woman in her thirties or forties in good health. Sample: central memory CD4+ T cells from blood.

DNA for the CDR3: TGTGCCAGCAGCTCCCGGACAGGGCTTTCCTATGGCTACACCTTC. It yields the protein CASSSRTGLSYGYTF. This chain joins TRBV7-6 and TRBJ1-2, with 8 bases matching TRBD1. Trimming cost V 4 bases and J 4 bases; bases outside gene matches: 8. CDR1 SGHVS and CDR2 FNYEAQ come from the germline V gene. This CDR3 region has 15 residues.